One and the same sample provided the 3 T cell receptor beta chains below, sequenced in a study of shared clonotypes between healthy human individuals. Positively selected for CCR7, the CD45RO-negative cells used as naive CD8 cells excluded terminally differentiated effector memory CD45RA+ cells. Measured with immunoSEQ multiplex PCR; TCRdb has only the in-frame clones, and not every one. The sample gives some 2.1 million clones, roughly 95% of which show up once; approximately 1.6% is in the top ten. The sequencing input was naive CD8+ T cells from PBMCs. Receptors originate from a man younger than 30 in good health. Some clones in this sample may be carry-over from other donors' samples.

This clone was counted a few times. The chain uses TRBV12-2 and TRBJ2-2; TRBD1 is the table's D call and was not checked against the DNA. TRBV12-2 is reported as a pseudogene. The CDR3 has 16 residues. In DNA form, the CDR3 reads TGTGCAGATCAGAAGTCGACTGGACACCGAACCGGGGAGCTGTTTTTT. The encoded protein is CADQKSTGHRTGELFF.

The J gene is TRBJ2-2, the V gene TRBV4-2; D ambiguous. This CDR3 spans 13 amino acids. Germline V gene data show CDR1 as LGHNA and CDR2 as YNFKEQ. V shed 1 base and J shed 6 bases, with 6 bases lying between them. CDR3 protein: CASSQVAAGELFF. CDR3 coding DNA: TGTGCCAGCAGCCAAGTCGCCGCCGGGGAGCTGTTTTTT.

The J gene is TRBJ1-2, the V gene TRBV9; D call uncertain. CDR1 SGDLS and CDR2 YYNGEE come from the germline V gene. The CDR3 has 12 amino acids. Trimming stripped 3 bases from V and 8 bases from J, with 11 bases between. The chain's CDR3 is CASSATPDGYTF. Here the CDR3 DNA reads TGTGCCAGCAGCGCCACCCCCGACGGCTACACCTTC.